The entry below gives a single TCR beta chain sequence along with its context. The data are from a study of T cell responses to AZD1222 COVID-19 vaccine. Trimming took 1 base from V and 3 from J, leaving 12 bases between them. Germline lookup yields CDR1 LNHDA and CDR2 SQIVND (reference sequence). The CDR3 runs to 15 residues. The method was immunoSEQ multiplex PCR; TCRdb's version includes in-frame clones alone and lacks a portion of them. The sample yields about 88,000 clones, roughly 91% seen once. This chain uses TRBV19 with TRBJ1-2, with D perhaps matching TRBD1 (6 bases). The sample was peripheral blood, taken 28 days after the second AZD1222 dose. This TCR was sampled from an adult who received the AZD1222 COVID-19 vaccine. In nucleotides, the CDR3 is TGTGCCAGTAGTATAGTTCCAGGGGCCTACTATGGCTACACCTTC. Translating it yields CASSIVPGAYYGYTF.